The rows below give T cell receptor beta chains drawn from one sample of a study of monozygotic twins with inflammatory bowel disease. TCRdb reanalyzed the 5' RACE reads and collapses them to one entry per CDR3 protein, without DNA. The ten top clones account for 2.6%, within a sample of around 370,000 distinct CDR3 sequences. Sequences were obtained from blood. Receptors were obtained from a human donor with ulcerative colitis or Crohn's disease, or a healthy co-twin of an affected twin (not recorded which). Both conserved end residues are part of each CDR3. The order of the fields is CDR3 protein, J gene, CDR3 length, V gene.

CDR3: CASSPGEGKSYNEQFF
J: TRBJ2-1
length: 16
V: TRBV18

CDR3: CASSEGQSSYNEQFF
J: TRBJ2-1
length: 15
V: TRBV7-8

CDR3: CASSTWTVQETQYF
J: TRBJ2-5
length: 14
V: TRBV2

CDR3: CASSQDPGQGEAFF
J: TRBJ1-1
length: 14
V: TRBV3-1

CDR3: CASSYLTGEGTEAFF
J: TRBJ1-1
length: 15
V: TRBV7-2

CDR3: CASSNAGGRLSGNTIYF
J: TRBJ1-3
length: 17
V: TRBV7-8

CDR3: CSARDYTGGYNEQFF
J: TRBJ2-1
length: 15
V: TRBV20-1

CDR3: CASSYRVHYEQYF
J: TRBJ2-7
length: 13
V: TRBV6-2/TRBV6-3

CDR3: CASSLESRGGFETQYF
J: TRBJ2-5
length: 16
V: TRBV5-1

CDR3: CASSHLPRGETQYF
J: TRBJ2-5
length: 14
V: TRBV3-1

CDR3: CASSQMTYYNEQFF
J: TRBJ2-1
length: 14
V: TRBV27

CDR3: CASSFSRRGAYEQYF
J: TRBJ2-7
length: 15
V: TRBV5-4

CDR3: CASSLAGGADYNEQFF
J: TRBJ2-1
length: 16
V: TRBV11-2

CDR3: CASSPTTSTGAENYGYTF
J: TRBJ1-2
length: 18
V: TRBV27

CDR3: CASTSPRREEETQYF
J: TRBJ2-5
length: 15
V: TRBV6-1

CDR3: CARSGTGQRQPQHF
J: TRBJ1-5
length: 14
V: TRBV12-3/TRBV12-4

CDR3: CASSGKGQGFDEQFF
J: TRBJ2-1
length: 15
V: TRBV5-4